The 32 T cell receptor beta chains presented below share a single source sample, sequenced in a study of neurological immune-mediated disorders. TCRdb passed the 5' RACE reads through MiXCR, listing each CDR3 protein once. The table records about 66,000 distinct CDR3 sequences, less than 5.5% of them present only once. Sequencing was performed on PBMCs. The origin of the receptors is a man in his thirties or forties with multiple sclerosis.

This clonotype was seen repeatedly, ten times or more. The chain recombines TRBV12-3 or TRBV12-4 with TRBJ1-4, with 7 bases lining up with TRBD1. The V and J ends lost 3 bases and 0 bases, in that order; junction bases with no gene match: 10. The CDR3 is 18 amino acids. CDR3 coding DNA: TGTGCCAGCAGTTTGGTGGACAGGATGCTCGCAACTAATGAAAAACTGTTTTTT. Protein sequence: CASSLVDRMLATNEKLFF.

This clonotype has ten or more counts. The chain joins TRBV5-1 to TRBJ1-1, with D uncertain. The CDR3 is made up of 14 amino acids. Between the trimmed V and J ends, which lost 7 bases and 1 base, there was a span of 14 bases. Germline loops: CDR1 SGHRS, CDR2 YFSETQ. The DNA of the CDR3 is TGCGCCAGCGGAATGGGTGGCGGGAACACTGAAGCTTTCTTT. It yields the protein CASGMGGGNTEAFF.

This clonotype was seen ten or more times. CDR3 nucleotides: TGCGCCAGCAGCCAAGCGGGACTAGATATAAGCGGGGAGCTGTTTTTT. Amino acid sequence: CASSQAGLDISGELFF. This sequence joins TRBV4-1 and TRBJ2-2; 8 nucleotides line up with TRBD2. The CDR3 contains 16 residues. CDR1 is MGHRA and CDR2 is YSYEKL in the germline V gene. V was clipped by 1 base and J by 7 bases; unmatched bases: 8.

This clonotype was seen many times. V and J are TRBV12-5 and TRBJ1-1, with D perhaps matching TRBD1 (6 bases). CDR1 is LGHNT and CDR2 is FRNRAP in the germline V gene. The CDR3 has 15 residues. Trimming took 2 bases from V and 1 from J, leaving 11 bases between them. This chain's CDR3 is CASGLPGTPNTEAFF. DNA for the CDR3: TGTGCTAGTGGTTTGCCCGGGACACCGAACACTGAAGCTTTCTTT. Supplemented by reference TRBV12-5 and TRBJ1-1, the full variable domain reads DARVTQTPRHKVTEMGQEVTMRCQPILGHNTVFWYRQTMMQGLELLAYFRNRAPLDDSGMPKDRFSAEMPDATLATLKIQPSEPRDSAVYFCASGLPGTPNTEAFFGQGTRLTVV.

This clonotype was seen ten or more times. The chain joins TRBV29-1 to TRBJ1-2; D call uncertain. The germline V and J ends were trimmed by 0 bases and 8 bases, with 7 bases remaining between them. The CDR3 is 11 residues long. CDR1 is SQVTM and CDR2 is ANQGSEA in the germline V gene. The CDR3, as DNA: TGCAGCGTTGAAGAGGGAGTGGGCTACACCTTC. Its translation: CSVEEGVGYTF.

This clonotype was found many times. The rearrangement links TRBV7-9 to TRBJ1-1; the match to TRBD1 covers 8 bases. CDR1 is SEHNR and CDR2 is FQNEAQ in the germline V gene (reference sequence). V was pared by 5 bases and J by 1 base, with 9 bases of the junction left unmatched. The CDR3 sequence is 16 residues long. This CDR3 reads CASSLPNRGENTEAFF. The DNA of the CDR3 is TGTGCCAGCAGCCTTCCCAACAGGGGGGAGAACACTGAAGCTTTCTTT.

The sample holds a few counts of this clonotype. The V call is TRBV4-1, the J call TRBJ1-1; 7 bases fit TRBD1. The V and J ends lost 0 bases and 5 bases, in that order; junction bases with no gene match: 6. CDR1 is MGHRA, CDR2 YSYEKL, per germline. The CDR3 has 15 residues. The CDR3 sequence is CASSQDIRGLTEAFF. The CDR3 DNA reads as TGCGCCAGCAGCCAAGATATCAGGGGGTTAACTGAAGCTTTCTTT.

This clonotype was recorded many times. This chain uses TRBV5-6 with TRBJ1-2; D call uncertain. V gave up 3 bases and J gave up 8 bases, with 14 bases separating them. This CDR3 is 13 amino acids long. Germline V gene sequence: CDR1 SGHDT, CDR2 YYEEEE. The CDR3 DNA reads TGTGCCAGCAGCTCGACTCTGGAGCTAGGCTACACCTTC. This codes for CASSSTLELGYTF.

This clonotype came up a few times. CDR3: CSAAGYMETQYF. The CDR3 bases are TGCAGTGCTGCGGGATACATGGAGACCCAGTACTTC. This chain uses TRBV20-1 with TRBJ2-5, with D possibly matching TRBD2 (6 bases). V was clipped by 5 bases and J by 5 bases, with 12 bases between them. CDR3 length: 12 residues. From germline, CDR1 is DFQATT and CDR2 SNEGSKA (reference sequence).

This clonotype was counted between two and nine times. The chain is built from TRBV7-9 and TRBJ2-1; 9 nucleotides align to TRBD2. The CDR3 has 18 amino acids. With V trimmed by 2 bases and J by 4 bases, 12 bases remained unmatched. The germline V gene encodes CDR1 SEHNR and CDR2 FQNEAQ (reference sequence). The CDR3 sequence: CASSLNRATSGSYNEQFF. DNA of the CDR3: TGTGCCAGCAGCTTAAATCGAGCGACTAGCGGTTCGTACAATGAGCAGTTCTTC.

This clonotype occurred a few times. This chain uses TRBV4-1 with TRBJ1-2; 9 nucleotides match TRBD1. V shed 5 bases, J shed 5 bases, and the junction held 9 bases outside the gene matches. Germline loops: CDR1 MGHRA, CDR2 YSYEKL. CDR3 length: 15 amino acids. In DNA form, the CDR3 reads TGCGCCAGCAGCACGGAACAGGGGGCTGGGTATGGCTACACCTTC. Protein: CASSTEQGAGYGYTF.

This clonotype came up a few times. The CDR3 region has the DNA TGTGCCAGCTCGACAACCCGGGACAGGGCGAACACCGGGGAGCTGTTTTTT. This translates into CASSTTRDRANTGELFF. The chain joins TRBV27 to TRBJ2-2; 9 bases fit TRBD1. Looked up from germline, CDR1 is MNHEY and CDR2 is SMNVEV (reference sequence). With V trimmed by 8 bases and J by 0 bases, 10 bases remained unmatched. This CDR3 contains 17 residues.

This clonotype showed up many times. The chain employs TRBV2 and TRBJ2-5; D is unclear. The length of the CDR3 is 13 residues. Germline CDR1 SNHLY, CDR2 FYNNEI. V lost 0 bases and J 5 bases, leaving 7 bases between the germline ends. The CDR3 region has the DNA TGTGCCAGCAGTGAAGCGCTAGGGGAGACCCAGTACTTC. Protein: CASSEALGETQYF.

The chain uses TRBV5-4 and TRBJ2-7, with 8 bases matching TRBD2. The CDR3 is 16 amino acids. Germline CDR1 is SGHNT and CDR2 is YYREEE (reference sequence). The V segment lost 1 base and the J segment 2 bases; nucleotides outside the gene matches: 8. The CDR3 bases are TGTGCCAGCAGCTTGTCCCCTAGCGGGCCCACCTACGAGCAGTACTTC. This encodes CASSLSPSGPTYEQYF.

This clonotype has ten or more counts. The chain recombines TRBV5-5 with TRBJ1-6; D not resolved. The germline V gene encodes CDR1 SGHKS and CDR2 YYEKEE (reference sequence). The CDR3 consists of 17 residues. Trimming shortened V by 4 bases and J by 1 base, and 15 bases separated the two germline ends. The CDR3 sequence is CASSLSGGGSYNSPLHF. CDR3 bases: TGTGCCAGCAGCCTGTCGGGTGGTGGGTCCTATAATTCACCCCTCCACTTT.

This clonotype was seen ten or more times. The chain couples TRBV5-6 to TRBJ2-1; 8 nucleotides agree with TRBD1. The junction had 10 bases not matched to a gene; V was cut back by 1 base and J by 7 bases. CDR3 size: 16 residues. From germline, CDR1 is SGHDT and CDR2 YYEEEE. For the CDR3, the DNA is TGTGCCAGCAGCTTGTACGACAGGGGATTCTTGAATGAGCAGTTCTTC. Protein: CASSLYDRGFLNEQFF. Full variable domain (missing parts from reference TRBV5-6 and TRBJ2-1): DAGVTQSPTHLIKTRGQQVTLRCSPKSGHDTVSWYQQALGQGPQFIFQYYEEEERQRGNFPDRFSGHQFPNYSSELNVNALLLGDSALYLCASSLYDRGFLNEQFFGPGTRLTVL.

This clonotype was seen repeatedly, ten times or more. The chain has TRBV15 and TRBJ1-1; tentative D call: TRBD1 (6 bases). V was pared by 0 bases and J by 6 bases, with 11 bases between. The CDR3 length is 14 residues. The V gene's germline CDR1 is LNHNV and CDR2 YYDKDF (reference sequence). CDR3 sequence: CATSREQGSPEAFF. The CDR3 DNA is TGTGCCACCAGCAGAGAACAGGGCTCTCCTGAAGCTTTCTTT.

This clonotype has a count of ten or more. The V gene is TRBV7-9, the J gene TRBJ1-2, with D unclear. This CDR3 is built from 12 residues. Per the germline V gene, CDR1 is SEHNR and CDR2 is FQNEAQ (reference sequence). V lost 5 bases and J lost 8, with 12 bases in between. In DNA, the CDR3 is TGTGCCAGCAGCGGAGAAGGGTTCGGCTACACCTTC. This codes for CASSGEGFGYTF.

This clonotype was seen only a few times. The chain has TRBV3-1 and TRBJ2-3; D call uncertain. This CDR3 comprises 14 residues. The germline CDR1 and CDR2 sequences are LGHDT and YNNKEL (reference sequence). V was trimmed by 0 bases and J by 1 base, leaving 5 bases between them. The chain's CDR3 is CASSQEPGTDTQYF. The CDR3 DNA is TGTGCCAGCAGCCAAGAACCGGGCACAGATACGCAGTATTTT.

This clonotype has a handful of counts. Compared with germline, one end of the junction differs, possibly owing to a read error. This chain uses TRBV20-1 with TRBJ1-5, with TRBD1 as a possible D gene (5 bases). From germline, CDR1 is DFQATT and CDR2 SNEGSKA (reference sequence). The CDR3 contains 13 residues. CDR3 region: CSARRGGNQPQNF. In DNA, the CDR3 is TGCAGTGCGAGAAGGGGCGGCAATCAGCCCCAGAATTTT.

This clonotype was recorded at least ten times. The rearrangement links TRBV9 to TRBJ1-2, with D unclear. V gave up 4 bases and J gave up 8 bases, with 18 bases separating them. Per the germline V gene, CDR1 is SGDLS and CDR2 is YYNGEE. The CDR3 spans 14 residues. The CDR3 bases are TGTGCCAGCAGCCCCGCCCGTGGGGTAGGCGGCTACACCTTC. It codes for CASSPARGVGGYTF. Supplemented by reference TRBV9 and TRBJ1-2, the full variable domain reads DSGVTQTPKHLITATGQRVTLRCSPRSGDLSVYWYQQSLDQGLQFLIQYYNGEERAKGNILERFSAQQFPDLHSELNLSSLELGDSALYFCASSPARGVGGYTFGSGTRLTVV.

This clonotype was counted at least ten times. This CDR3 is CASTQGTNTEAFF. The CDR3 coding sequence is TGCGCCAGCACGCAGGGAACGAACACTGAAGCTTTCTTT. The rearrangement joins TRBV10-2 to TRBJ1-1; possible D gene TRBD1, 5 bases. Trimming removed 7 bases at V and 1 base at J, with 10 bases between. Germline V gene lookup returns CDR1 WSHSY and CDR2 SAAADI. There are 13 residues in the CDR3.

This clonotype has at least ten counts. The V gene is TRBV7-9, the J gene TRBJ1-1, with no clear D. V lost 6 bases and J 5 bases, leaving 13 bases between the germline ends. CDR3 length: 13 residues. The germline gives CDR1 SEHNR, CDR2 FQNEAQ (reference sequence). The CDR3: CASSSMRGTEAFF. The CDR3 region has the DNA TGTGCCAGCAGTTCTATGCGAGGGACTGAAGCTTTCTTT.

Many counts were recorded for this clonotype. CDR3: CASSLGSVAKNIQYF. The DNA for the CDR3 is TGCGCCAGCAGCTTGGGCAGCGTGGCCAAAAACATTCAGTACTTC. The chain combines TRBV5-1 with TRBJ2-4; D not resolved. The CDR3 covers 15 residues. CDR1 and CDR2 from the germline V gene are SGHRS and YFSETQ. V lost 0 bases to trimming and J lost 1 base, with 8 bases between them. The variable domain in full, with the rest retrieved from reference TRBV5-1 and TRBJ2-4, is KAGVTQTPRYLIKTRGQQVTLSCSPISGHRSVSWYQQTPGQGLQFLFEYFSETQRNKGNFPGRFSGRQFSNSRSEMNVSTLELGDSALYLCASSLGSVAKNIQYFGAGTRLSVL.

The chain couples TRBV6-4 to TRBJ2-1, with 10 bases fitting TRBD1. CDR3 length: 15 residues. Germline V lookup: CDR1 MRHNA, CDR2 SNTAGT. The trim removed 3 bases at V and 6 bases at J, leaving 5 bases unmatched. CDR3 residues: CASSEIGTGVNEQFF. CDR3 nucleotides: TGTGCCAGCAGTGAGATCGGGACAGGGGTCAATGAGCAGTTCTTC.

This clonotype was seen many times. CDR3 protein: CSVEDDRGLDTIYF. The DNA for the CDR3 is TGCAGCGTTGAAGATGACAGGGGGCTGGACACCATATATTTT. This chain connects TRBV29-1 to TRBJ1-3, with 10 bases fitting TRBD1. Germline V CDR1 and CDR2: SQVTM, ANQGSEA. This CDR3 region has 14 residues. Trimming took 0 bases from V and 8 from J; bases not matched to a gene: 4.

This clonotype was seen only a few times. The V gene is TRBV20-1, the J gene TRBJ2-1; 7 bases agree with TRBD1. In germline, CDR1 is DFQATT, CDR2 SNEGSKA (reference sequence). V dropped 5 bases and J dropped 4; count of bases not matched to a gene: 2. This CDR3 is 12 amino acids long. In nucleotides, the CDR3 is TGCAGTGCTCGACAGGGATACAATGAGCAGTTCTTC. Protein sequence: CSARQGYNEQFF.

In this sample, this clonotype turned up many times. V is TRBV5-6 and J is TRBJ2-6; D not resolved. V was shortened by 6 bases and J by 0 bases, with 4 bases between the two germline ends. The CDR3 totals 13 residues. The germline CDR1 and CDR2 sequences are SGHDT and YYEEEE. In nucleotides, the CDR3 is TGTGCCAGCACCCCCTCTGGGGCCAACGTCCTGACTTTC. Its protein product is CASTPSGANVLTF.

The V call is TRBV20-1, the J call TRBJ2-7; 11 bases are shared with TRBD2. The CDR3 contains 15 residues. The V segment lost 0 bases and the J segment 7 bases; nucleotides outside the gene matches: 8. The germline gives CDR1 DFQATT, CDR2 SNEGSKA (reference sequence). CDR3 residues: CSARDRIAGGWEQYV. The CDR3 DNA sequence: TGCAGTGCTAGAGATCGAATAGCGGGGGGGTGGGAGCAGTACGTC.

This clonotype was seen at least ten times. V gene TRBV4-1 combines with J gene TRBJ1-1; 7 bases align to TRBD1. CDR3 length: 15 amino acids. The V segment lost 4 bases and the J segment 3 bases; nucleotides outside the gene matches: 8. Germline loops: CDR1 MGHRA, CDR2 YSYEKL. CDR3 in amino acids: CASSRQTGWDTEAFF. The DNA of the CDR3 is TGCGCCAGCAGCCGCCAGACAGGGTGGGACACTGAAGCTTTCTTT.

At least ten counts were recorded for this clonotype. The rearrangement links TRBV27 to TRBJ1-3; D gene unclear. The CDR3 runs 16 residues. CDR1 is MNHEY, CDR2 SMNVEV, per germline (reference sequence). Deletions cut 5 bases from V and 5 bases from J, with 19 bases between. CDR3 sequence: CASSTSGPTTRNTIYF. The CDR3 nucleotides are TGTGCCAGCAGTACATCCGGCCCGACAACTAGAAACACCATATATTTT.

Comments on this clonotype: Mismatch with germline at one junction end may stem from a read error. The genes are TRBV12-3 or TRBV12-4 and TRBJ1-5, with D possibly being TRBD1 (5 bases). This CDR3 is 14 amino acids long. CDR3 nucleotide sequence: TGTGCCAGCAGCGACAGTTATAGCAATCAGCCCCAGAATTTT. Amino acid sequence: CASSDSYSNQPQNF.